The entry below describes one T cell receptor (beta chain). The antigen it recognizes is unknown. Nothing much larger sits one base from this clone, and base qualities are not available. The sample is drawn from a study of Graves' ophthalmopathy and Graves' hyperthyroidism (dated by TCRdb to 2016 to 2019). Study-wide context: Hyperthyroidism was defined as stable when no progression to ophthalmopathy occurred within 18 months of follow-up. To tell Graves' ophthalmopathy apart from Graves' hyperthyroidism, and to predict which patients would progress to ophthalmopathy, the study relied on TCR beta repertoire signatures. In total, 135 blood samples were TCR-sequenced: some 40 ophthalmopathy, some 75 hyperthyroidism and some 17 hyperthyroidism-to-ophthalmopathy patients. To explore V-J signatures distinguishing ophthalmopathy from hyperthyroidism, a discovery set of some 100 patients (more than 40 ophthalmopathy, over 55 stable hyperthyroidism) was enrolled. An independent validation cohort comprised fewer than 20 hyperthyroidism patients and some 16 patients who later progressed from hyperthyroidism to ophthalmopathy. In several hyperthyroidism patients, the T-cell repertoires found in thyroid tissue were compared with those found in blood. Following sample collection, hyperthyroidism patients were given methimazole at a starting dose of 30 mg daily, and ophthalmopathy patients were given high-dose intravenous methylprednisolone. Findings and caveats that apply to the study as a whole: In validation, the model predicted ophthalmopathy progression with about 71% sensitivity and 72% to 80% specificity; some twelve predicted patients were CT-confirmed with GO in a median of about 6.2 months. Among expanded thyroid clonotypes with frequency above 0.001, most also showed up in blood, which suggests that blood repertoires may reflect the thyroid immune response. Sample size was not predetermined statistically, and investigators were not blinded to group allocation. In cross-validation, the 13-signature model distinguished ophthalmopathy from stable hyperthyroidism with nearly 90% sensitivity and 81% to 82% specificity, while in the test set the corresponding values were about 79% and 69%.

The CDR1 and CDR2 encoded by the germline V gene are SGHAT and FQNNGV. Spanning cysteine to phenylalanine, the CDR3 consists of 13 amino acids. CDR3 DNA only is kept here, 39 bases in frame from base 1. Cut back by 7 bases and 5 bases, the V and J ends lie 14 bases apart. Patients with hyperthyroidism were aged 18 to 65 years, had been newly diagnosed, and had a disease duration of less than 2 months. Anyone with other autoimmune diseases, uncontrolled infections, pregnancy or lactation was excluded from the study. Diagnosis was based on clinical symptoms, serum thyroxine, TRAb, thyroid ultrasound and orbital computed tomography. Trizol reagent was used to extract the total RNA, and its quality was then checked on an Agilent 2100 Bioanalyzer. TCR beta CDR3 regions were amplified from RNA transcripts for repertoire sequencing. HTBI primers and the Qiagen OneStep RT-PCR kit were used in a first-round RT-PCR, which was followed by a second-round multiplex PCR, size selection and purification. Libraries were sequenced paired-end with 100 bp reads on an Illumina HiSeq2000. In the authors' own workflow: SOAPnuke was used to process the reads, throwing out any read that had adapters, had uncalled bases, had a mean Phred below 15, or lacked an exact constant-primer or identifier match. COPE v1.2.5 was used to merge high-quality paired reads. Clonotypes were defined as unique nucleotide sequences and were aligned to IMGT TRB V, D and J references using MiTCR v1.1. Analysis was restricted to V-J combinations with a frequency above 0.0001, which covered over 98% of repertoires. For each V-J combination, a TCR clonal expansion and chaos score was defined as F50 clonal expansion divided by the chaos observed in the TCRdist matrix. Features were reduced by Welch's t-statistics and random forest to around 14 V-J combinations, which fed a naive Bayes classifier. The Morisita-Horn index was used to measure how similar the thyroid and blood repertoires were. TCRdb applied fastp at Q25 and MiXCR to the public reads, then kept only in-frame beta chains. Each entry merges the rows of one CDR3 protein and shows their most common DNA and genes. TCRdb assigned the V and J calls; the authors' analysis was not used. Here the sample has over a million distinct CDR3 sequences; around a third occur a single time. The ten largest clonotypes hold approximately 12% of the sample.

This receptor was identified in an adult man with Graves' hyperthyroidism. This chain is built from TRBV11-2 and TRBJ2-5; tentative D gene TRBD2, with 6 bases matching. Sequenced input: peripheral blood or thyroid tissue (not recorded which). The DNA reads as follows: TGTGCCAGCAAGCAACCGGGGGAGGAGACCCAGTACTTC. Its amino acids are CASKQPGEETQYF.